This T cell receptor beta chain was captured by sequencing in a study of circulating and synovial CD4+ cells in juvenile arthritis. Whole-study results and caveats: Shared-clonotype fractions with synovium likely underestimate full repertoire overlap.

Data came from immunoSEQ multiplex PCR; TCRdb stores just in-frame clones and leaves some out. The sample holds tens of thousands of clones, about 95% seen once. Concerning this clone: What it binds is unknown. One junction end disagrees with the germline gene, perhaps due to a read error.

The sequence was obtained from a human donor with juvenile idiopathic arthritis. Sequencing was carried out using CD4+ T cells from blood.

As DNA, the CDR3 is TGTGCCAGCTCCCAAGGACTAGCCCAAGGGACCCAGTACTTC. This sequence encodes CASSQGLAQGTQYF. V and J are TRBV18 and TRBJ2-5; 8 bases are a match to TRBD2. In germline, CDR1 is KGHSH, CDR2 LQKENI. The CDR3 covers 14 residues.